This note documents a single T cell receptor beta chain sequence. Its antigen remains unidentified. The data originate from a study of cytotoxic CD8 clonotypes in ibrutinib-treated CLL. Study-wide background: Each sample contained, on average, roughly 260,000 productive templates and some 90,000 productive rearrangements. Study-wide points: Among the clonotypes, public ones were uncommon and contracted or held stable on treatment.

Trimming took 6 bases from V and 4 from J; bases not matched to a gene: 7. From germline, CDR1 is MDHEN and CDR2 SYDVKM. The CDR3 is made up of 14 amino acids. Repertoires were generated with immunoSEQ multiplex PCR, while TCRdb's copy carries only in-frame clones and drops some. The table lists about 49,000 clones, around 53% of them singletons. V is TRBV28 and J is TRBJ2-7; TRBD1 matches 9 bases. This TCR was sampled from a human donor with chronic lymphocytic leukemia. The sample in question was PBMCs, obtained after 12 months of ibrutinib treatment. The CDR3 spells CASRIGTGPYEQYF. The CDR3 coding sequence is TGTGCCAGCAGGATAGGGACAGGGCCATACGAGCAGTACTTC.